This T cell receptor (beta chain) appears in the sequencing data of a study of T cells in localized non-small cell lung cancer. This clone was seen just once. Repertoires were generated with immunoSEQ multiplex PCR, while TCRdb's copy carries only in-frame clones and drops some. Of under 150,000 clones listed, around 90% were seen once; the top ten hold 1.7%. This specimen consisted of peripheral blood, obtained before any cancer treatment. The source is a female donor older than 55 with stage I lung adenocarcinoma.

CDR3 loop: CASSFNNEQYF. In DNA form, the CDR3 reads TGTGCCAGCAGCTTTAATAACGAGCAGTACTTC. V is TRBV11-2 and J is TRBJ2-7; D gene uncertain. Germline CDR1 is SGHAT and CDR2 is FQNNGV. CDR3 length: 11 amino acids. Trimming left V 3 bases short and J 5 bases short, with 5 bases between.